A single sample gave rise to the 24 T cell receptor beta chains below, sequenced in a study of cytomegalovirus exposure and HLA in healthy donors. Use of 60 Vbeta and 13 Jbeta primers characterized the PCR. Sequenced by immunoSEQ multiplex PCR; TCRdb stores in-frame clones only, minus some. The table shows over 90,000 clones, with 65% to 85% occurring only once. Sample: PBMCs. The source of these receptors is a middle-aged man in good health and CMV-seropositive.

The rearrangement links TRBV29-1 to TRBJ2-1, with 9 bases aligning to TRBD2. Looked up from germline, CDR1 is SQVTM and CDR2 is ANQGSEA. The CDR3 sequence is 15 residues long. Trimming at V came to 1 base and at J to 0 bases, leaving 1 base not matched to a gene. CDR3 coding DNA: TGCAGCGTTGAAGGGCGGGGGGGCTCCTACAATGAGCAGTTCTTC. Translating gives CSVEGRGGSYNEQFF.

The V gene is TRBV5-1, the J gene TRBJ1-2, with D possibly matching TRBD1 (6 bases). Trimming took 3 bases from V and 4 from J, leaving 13 bases between them. The CDR3 totals 14 residues. Germline assignment: CDR1 SGHRS and CDR2 YFSETQ. CDR3 nucleotides: TGCGCCAGCAGCTCCGGGACACCTTCCTATGGCTACACCTTC. This gives the protein CASSSGTPSYGYTF.

This chain connects TRBV28 to TRBJ1-1; TRBD1 is a possible D gene (5 bases). From germline, CDR1 is MDHEN and CDR2 SYDVKM. This CDR3 has 12 residues. The V end was cut by 7 bases, the J end by 8 bases, with 14 bases between. DNA for the CDR3: TGTGCCAGCATCCTTCCGGGGGGAGAAGCTTTCTTT. Its translation: CASILPGGEAFF.

This chain uses TRBV7-3 with TRBJ2-2, with D maybe TRBD1 (6 bases). In germline, CDR1 is SGHTA, CDR2 FQGTGA. V dropped 5 bases and J dropped 3 bases, with 22 bases sitting between them. This CDR3 region has 18 residues. The CDR3 DNA is TGTGCCAGCAGCCGCTTTTCAACAGGGATGGCCTACACCGGGGAGCTGTTTTTT. Its protein is CASSRFSTGMAYTGELFF. Drawing the rest from reference TRBV7-3 and TRBJ2-2, the complete variable domain is GAGVSQTPSNKVTEKGKYVELRCDPISGHTALYWYRQSLGQGPEFLIYFQGTGAADDSGLPNDRFFAVRPEGSVSTLKIQRTERGDSAVYLCASSRFSTGMAYTGELFFGEGSRLTVL.

A few counts support this clone. This sequence joins TRBV2 and TRBJ1-1; 7 positions match TRBD1. Germline lookup yields CDR1 SNHLY and CDR2 FYNNEI. V lost 7 bases and J lost 5; bases outside the gene matches: 7. The CDR3 consists of 13 residues. Here the CDR3 DNA reads TGTGCCAGCAAACAGGACAGGACTACTGAAGCTTTCTTT. Translating gives CASKQDRTTEAFF.

The rearrangement links TRBV5-8 to TRBJ2-1; D is unclear. The CDR3 loop spans 13 amino acids. The germline V gene has CDR1 SGHTS and CDR2 YDEGEE. Trimming took off 4 bases at V and 5 bases at J, with 10 bases between the two ends. This CDR3 is CASSHDTNNEQFF. DNA of the CDR3: TGTGCCAGCAGCCATGATACTAACAATGAGCAGTTCTTC.

The chain joins TRBV20-1 to TRBJ1-2, with D perhaps TRBD1 (6 bases). Germline CDR1 and CDR2: DFQATT and SNEGSKA (reference sequence). The CDR3 is 11 amino acids. The chain's CDR3 is CGSGGDYGYTF. CDR3 coding DNA: TGCGGGAGCGGGGGCGACTATGGCTACACCTTC.

This rearrangement joins TRBV7-9 to TRBJ2-1, with D unclear. The V end lost 1 base, the J end lost 3 bases, and 7 bases lay between the germline ends. The CDR3 runs 14 residues. Germline assignment: CDR1 SEHNR and CDR2 FQNEAQ (reference sequence). CDR3 sequence (DNA): TGTGCCAGCAGCTTAGAACCGAGCTACAATGAGCAGTTCTTC. Protein product: CASSLEPSYNEQFF.

V gene TRBV5-4 combines with J gene TRBJ2-5; TRBD2 agrees at 7 bases. There are 16 residues in the CDR3. Germline loops: CDR1 SGHNT, CDR2 YYREEE (reference sequence). V lost 4 bases and J lost 6; bases outside the gene matches: 15. Here the CDR3 reads CASSGPTSRVAKTQYF. CDR3 nucleotides: TGTGCCAGCAGCGGACCGACTAGCCGGGTCGCTAAGACCCAGTACTTC. The variable domain in full, completed from reference TRBV5-4 and TRBJ2-5, reads ETGVTQSPTHLIKTRGQQVTLRCSSQSGHNTVSWYQQALGQGPQFIFQYYREEENGRGNFPPRFSGLQFPNYSSELNVNALELDDSALYLCASSGPTSRVAKTQYFGPGTRLLVL.

The chain links TRBV2 to TRBJ1-5, with 9 bases that match TRBD1. V gave up 2 bases and J gave up 4 bases; unmatched junction bases: 6. The CDR3 is made up of 16 amino acids. Germline values: CDR1 SNHLY, CDR2 FYNNEI. The DNA of the CDR3 is TGTGCCAGCAGTGAACAAGGGACAGGGTATAATCAGCCCCAGCATTTT. Protein product: CASSEQGTGYNQPQHF.

This clone was detected once. V usage is TRBV30 and J usage is TRBJ2-3; 7 bases agree with TRBD1. The V gene end was trimmed by 3 bases and the J gene end by 0 bases; junction bases not matched to a gene: 3. Germline V gene sequence: CDR1 GTSNPN, CDR2 SVGIG (reference sequence). The CDR3 sequence is 14 residues long. CDR3 region: CAWRGTVSTDTQYF. The CDR3, as DNA: TGTGCCTGGAGAGGGACAGTTAGCACAGATACGCAGTATTTT.

This clone was seen once. The chain couples TRBV5-4 to TRBJ2-1, with D perhaps TRBD2 (6 bases). Trimming took off 3 bases at V and 0 bases at J, with 16 bases between the two ends. Germline V gene data show CDR1 as SGHNT and CDR2 as YYREEE (reference sequence). The CDR3 spans 17 residues. The CDR3 bases are TGTGCCAGCAGCTCCTTGGGGGGAGGAAGCTCCTACAATGAGCAGTTCTTC. Encoded protein: CASSSLGGGSSYNEQFF.

V usage is TRBV19 and J usage is TRBJ2-1; unclear D gene. CDR3 size: 12 residues. The V gene lost 5 bases and the J gene lost 4 bases, with 6 bases spanning the gap. Germline loops: CDR1 LNHDA, CDR2 SQIVND (reference sequence). Here the CDR3 DNA reads TGTGCCAGTAGTCCCAGTTACAATGAGCAGTTCTTC. As protein: CASSPSYNEQFF.

The chain has TRBV7-8 and TRBJ1-1, with D hard to call. V lost 3 bases and J 1 base, leaving 3 bases between the germline ends. Germline CDR1 SGHVS, CDR2 FQNEAQ. This CDR3 has 12 amino acids. In DNA form, the CDR3 reads TGTGCCAGCAGCTTTCGGAACACTGAAGCTTTCTTT. It encodes CASSFRNTEAFF.

This rearrangement joins TRBV28 to TRBJ2-5; 11 bases map to TRBD1. This CDR3 is built from 15 residues. Germline lookup yields CDR1 MDHEN and CDR2 SYDVKM. J lost 5 bases, V lost 6 bases, and 8 bases had no gene match. Written as DNA, the CDR3 is TGTGCCAGCAGCGTGGGGGGGACAGGGGGGGAGACCCAGTACTTC. Its protein product is CASSVGGTGGETQYF.

There are a few counts of this clone. The gene calls are TRBV18 and TRBJ2-1; D may be TRBD1 (5 bases). The CDR3 runs 15 residues. V lost 1 base to trimming and J lost 6 bases, with 13 bases between them. From germline, CDR1 is KGHSH and CDR2 LQKENI. CDR3: CASSPRGGTINEQFF. Here the CDR3 DNA reads TGTGCCAGCTCACCACGGGGCGGAACTATCAATGAGCAGTTCTTC.

The chain combines TRBV6-5 with TRBJ1-1, with D perhaps TRBD1 (5 bases). The CDR3 covers 14 residues. Germline V gene sequence: CDR1 MNHEY, CDR2 SVGAGI. The germline V and J ends were trimmed by 3 bases and 1 base, with 9 bases remaining between them. CDR3 sequence reads: CASSYGHPNTEAFF. In DNA, the CDR3 is TGTGCCAGCAGTTATGGACACCCGAACACTGAAGCTTTCTTT.

The chain is built from TRBV28 and TRBJ1-5, with D unresolved. V shed 8 bases and J shed 0 bases, with 5 bases lying between them. Germline lookup yields CDR1 MDHEN and CDR2 SYDVKM. The CDR3 is 12 amino acids. The CDR3: CASLNSNQPQHF. The CDR3 bases are TGTGCCAGCCTTAATAGCAATCAGCCCCAGCATTTT. The complete variable domain, with remaining parts taken from reference TRBV28 and TRBJ1-5, reads DVKVTQSSRYLVKRTGEKVFLECVQDMDHENMFWYRQDPGLGLRLIYFSYDVKMKEKGDIPEGYSVSREKKERFSLILESASTNQTSMYLCASLNSNQPQHFGDGTRLSIL.

This clone was recorded a few times. The CDR3 nucleotides read TGTGCCAGCAGCCCACTAGCGGGAGGGACGTGTCAGTACTTC. Its translation: CASSPLAGGTCQYF. The rearrangement links TRBV9 to TRBJ2-4, with 13 nucleotides matching TRBD2. The trim removed 4 bases at V and 12 bases at J, leaving 7 bases unmatched. Per the germline V gene, CDR1 is SGDLS and CDR2 is YYNGEE. The length of the CDR3 is 14 residues.

The chain carries TRBV5-6 and TRBJ2-3; tentatively, D is TRBD1 (5 bases). The V gene lost 4 bases and the J gene lost 1 base, with 10 bases spanning the gap. The germline gives CDR1 SGHDT, CDR2 YYEEEE. The CDR3 runs 14 residues. The CDR3 DNA is TGTGCCAGCAGCGCAGGGTGGGGCACAGATACGCAGTATTTT. This encodes CASSAGWGTDTQYF.

CDR3 protein: CASSQPGTGVSYEQYF. CDR3 DNA: TGCGCCAGCAGCCAACCCGGGACAGGGGTCTCCTACGAGCAGTACTTC. This chain joins TRBV4-1 and TRBJ2-7; 10 bases line up with TRBD1. Germline CDR1 MGHRA, CDR2 YSYEKL. Germline trimming cut 2 bases from V and 0 bases from J; bases unmatched to any gene: 4. The CDR3 runs to 16 residues.

This clone was recorded once. CDR3 in DNA: TGCAGCGCACGGACAGAAGGTAGCGGCTACACCTTC. Protein product: CSARTEGSGYTF. This chain connects TRBV29-1 to TRBJ1-2; tentatively, D is TRBD1 (6 bases). The V gene's germline CDR1 is SQVTM and CDR2 ANQGSEA. The germline V and J ends were trimmed by 7 bases and 8 bases, with 17 bases remaining between them. CDR3 length equals 12 residues. Combining the CDR3 with reference TRBV29-1 and TRBJ1-2 gives the whole variable domain SAVISQKPSRDICQRGTSLTIQCQVDSQVTMMFWYRQQPGQSLTLIATANQGSEATYESGFVIDKFPISRPNLTFSTLTVSNMSPEDSSIYLCSARTEGSGYTFGSGTRLTVV.

This rearrangement joins TRBV2 to TRBJ1-1; D uncertain. This CDR3 spans 13 amino acids. CDR1 and CDR2 from the germline V gene are SNHLY and FYNNEI. V lost 7 bases to trimming and J lost 2 bases, with 11 bases between them. The chain's CDR3 is CASKRVSNTEAFF. The CDR3 DNA reads as TGTGCCAGCAAGCGGGTTTCCAACACTGAAGCTTTCTTT.

The V and J genes are TRBV7-8 and TRBJ2-7; D not resolved. V dropped 1 base and J dropped 3 bases, with 4 bases sitting between them. Germline V lookup: CDR1 SGHVS, CDR2 FQNEAQ. The CDR3 sequence is 12 residues long. CDR3: CASSLVGYEQYF. The CDR3 DNA reads as TGTGCCAGCAGCTTAGTCGGCTACGAGCAGTACTTC.